A selection of T cell receptor beta chains follows, all from one sample in a study of CD4 T cells in relation to SARS-CoV-2 and coronaviruses. Measured with immunoSEQ multiplex PCR; TCRdb has only the in-frame clones, and not every one. The table has roughly 68,000 clones, roughly 93% seen once. Sequencing was done on a sample of naive CD4+ T cells from PBMCs. The receptors stem from a human donor in good health. Each CDR3 is given with its conserved first and last residue. D genes are given only for firm matches. Some rows mark clone size as missing; the rest say once, few, many or name a class of expanded clone.

D	V	size	J	DNA	CDR3
.	TRBV14	.	TRBJ1-2	TGTGCCAGCAGCCCTCCCGCACAGGGAGGATATGGCTACACCTTC	CASSPPAQGGYGYTF
.	TRBV20-1	once	TRBJ1-5	TGCAGTGCCGGACAGCCCCAGCATTTT	CSAGQPQHF
.	TRBV3-1/TRBV3-2	.	TRBJ1-1	TGTGCCAGCAGCCAGGGCAGGGGCTGGAACACTGAAGCTTTCTTT	CASSQGRGWNTEAFF
TRBD1	TRBV13	.	TRBJ1-1	TGTGCCAGCAGCCCGGGGACAGGGAACACTGAAGCTTTCTTT	CASSPGTGNTEAFF
.	TRBV19	.	TRBJ1-1	TGTGCCAGTAGTATGGGGGTGGGTGAAGGGTGGATGAACACTGAAGCTTTCTTT	CASSMGVGEGWMNTEAFF
TRBD2	TRBV6-6	.	TRBJ2-5	TGTGCCAGCAGCTTCGGGAGGGTAGCGGTCCAAGAGACCCAGTACTTC	CASSFGRVAVQETQYF
TRBD2	TRBV19	once	TRBJ2-3	TGTGCCAGTAGTATAGCGGGGGGGGGACGCGGGGATACGCAGTATTTT	CASSIAGGGRGDTQYF
.	TRBV9	.	TRBJ2-7	TGTGCCAGCAGCGTAGGAAGGACAGTCGCCCACGAGCAGTACTTC	CASSVGRTVAHEQYF
.	TRBV5-1	once	TRBJ2-7	TGCGCCAGCACCCTGAAACGGATCCGTGGAGAGCAGTACTTC	CASTLKRIRGEQYF
.	TRBV5-4	once	TRBJ2-5	TGTGCCACCAGGGGGGAGATCGTTGAGACCCAGTACTTC	CATRGEIVETQYF
.	TRBV19	.	TRBJ1-4	TGTGCGACGCGGCAGGGCGGTGAAAAACTGTTTTTT	CATRQGGEKLFF
.	TRBV29-1	.	TRBJ1-2	TGCAGCGTTGCCGACAGAATTAACTATGGCTACACCTTC	CSVADRINYGYTF
TRBD1	TRBV5-1	.	TRBJ2-1	TGCGCCAGCAATACCGGGACAGGGAGCAATGAGCAGTTCTTC	CASNTGTGSNEQFF
.	TRBV27	.	TRBJ2-2	TGTGCCAGCAGTTTATCGAGGGGTTACCCGGAGCTGTTTTTT	CASSLSRGYPELFF
TRBD1	TRBV28	.	TRBJ1-1	TGTGCCAGCAGTTTAATAGGAGGGGGCGAGATGATGGGCACTGAAGCTTTCTTT	CASSLIGGGEMMGTEAFF
.	TRBV11-3	.	TRBJ2-1	TGTGCCAGCAGCTCCCGGGACATCAATGAGCAGTTCTTC	CASSSRDINEQFF
TRBD1	TRBV4-1	once	TRBJ2-7	TGCGCCAGCAGTCTTACTCGGACAGGGAGCTACGAGCAGTACTTC	CASSLTRTGSYEQYF
TRBD1	TRBV27	.	TRBJ2-3	TGTGCCAGCAGTTTGCGACAGGGTCTAGATACGCAGTATTTT	CASSLRQGLDTQYF
.	TRBV28	.	TRBJ2-7	TGTGCCAGCAGGGTCCAGGGAAACGAGCAGTACTTC	CASRVQGNEQYF
.	TRBV10-3	.	TRBJ1-3	TGTGCCATGGCAGGGGATTTCTCTGGAAACACCATATATTTT	CAMAGDFSGNTIYF
TRBD2	TRBV24-1	.	TRBJ2-3	TGTGCCACCAGTGACCCGACTAGCGGGAGTCTCGGTACGCAGTATTTT	CATSDPTSGSLGTQYF
.	TRBV5-1	once	TRBJ2-5	TGCGCCAGCAGCTTGGGAGGGACGGCTAAAGAGACCCAGTACTTC	CASSLGGTAKETQYF
TRBD2	TRBV10-2	.	TRBJ2-1	TGCGCCAGCAGTGAGGGACTAGCGGGTTACAATGAGCAGTTCTTC	CASSEGLAGYNEQFF
.	TRBV29-1	.	TRBJ2-3	TGCAGCGCCGGACAGTCCTCAGATACGCAGTATTTT	CSAGQSSDTQYF
.	TRBV4-3	.	TRBJ2-2	TGCGCCAGCAGCCATCAAGCGAACACCGGGGAGCTGTTTTTT	CASSHQANTGELFF
TRBD1	TRBV6-1	.	TRBJ2-7	TGTGCCAGCAGTGAGGGACAGCACTACGAGCAGTACTTC	CASSEGQHYEQYF